This T cell receptor (beta chain) derives from a study of blood T cell repertoires in COVID-19. V was clipped by 5 bases and J by 3 bases, with 15 bases between them. Germline CDR1 is SGHTA and CDR2 is FQGTGA. This CDR3 region has 15 residues. Method: immunoSEQ multiplex PCR; TCRdb's copy keeps in-frame clones and lacks some. Counted here are roughly 61,000 clones, approximately 92% occurring once; the ten biggest clones make up under 3%. Sequences were obtained from peripheral blood. The clonotype was recovered from a man between 60 and 75 years old with acute or convalescent COVID-19. This sequence joins TRBV7-3 and TRBJ2-3, with D perhaps TRBD1 (6 bases). CDR3 sequence (DNA): TGTGCCAGCAGCCCAGTCCCGGGACAAACAGATACGCAGTATTTT. It is translated as CASSPVPGQTDTQYF.